This entry features one T cell receptor (beta chain) sequence. The source of the sample is a study of blood T cell repertoires in COVID-19. The repertoire was sequenced with immunoSEQ multiplex PCR; TCRdb's copy has only in-frame clones and lacks some. The sample contains around 300,000 clones, 75% to 95% of which appear only once. There are 20 residues in the CDR3. The V segment lost 2 bases and the J segment 5 bases; nucleotides outside the gene matches: 18. Germline V lookup: CDR1 MNHEY, CDR2 SVGEGT. The chain joins TRBV6-2 or TRBV6-3 to TRBJ2-5; 12 nucleotides line up with TRBD2. Input material: peripheral blood. The origin of this receptor is a young woman with COVID-19, enrolled during active disease. The CDR3 DNA is TGTGCCAGCAGTTACCCGACTAGCGGGAGTGGAGGGGGGAACCGGGAGACCCAGTACTTC. It translates to CASSYPTSGSGGGNRETQYF.